Below are 18 T cell receptor beta chains sequenced from a single sample in a study of esophageal squamous cell carcinoma under preoperative chemotherapy. Time point indicated: before preoperative PTX-NDP chemotherapy. TCRdb used MiXCR to reprocess the PCR reads, holding one entry per CDR3 protein. The table shows about 16,000 distinct CDR3 sequences, with 40% to 50% occurring only once. The sample was collected from a patient given preoperative chemotherapy. The source of these receptors is a human donor with esophageal squamous cell carcinoma. The donor label of this sample is uncertain.

This clonotype was observed at least ten times. The chain has TRBV12-3 or TRBV12-4 and TRBJ2-5, with TRBD1 as a possible D gene (7 bases). This CDR3 spans 14 amino acids. Trimming stripped 5 bases from V and 3 bases from J, with 13 bases between. The CDR3 nucleotides read TGTGCCAGCAGTCCGGGGGACAGAGAAGAGACCCAGTACTTC. The encoded protein is CASSPGDREETQYF.

This sequence joins TRBV11-2 and TRBJ2-1; D unresolved. V lost 7 bases and J lost 3, with 13 bases in between. Germline CDR1 reads SGHAT; CDR2 reads FQNNGV. CDR3 length equals 14 residues. CDR3 coding DNA: TGTGCCAGCATGCTTCAGGTAAACTACAATGAGCAGTTCTTC. Translation gives CASMLQVNYNEQFF.

A remark on this clonotype: At one boundary the junction diverges from the germline segment, which might be a read error. The chain couples TRBV7-3 to TRBJ2-3; 9 nucleotides align to TRBD2. This CDR3 contains 15 residues. Germline values: CDR1 SGHTA, CDR2 FQGTGA. The CDR3 sequence is CASSAASGEKDTQYF. The CDR3 DNA follows: TGTGCCAGCAGCGCTGCTAGCGGGGAGAAAGACACGCAGTACTTT.

The chain is built from TRBV6-1 and TRBJ2-7; 11 bases agree with TRBD2. TRBJ2-1 matches the DNA end more closely, so the J call is doubtful. The length of the CDR3 is 15 residues. The germline CDR1 and CDR2 sequences are MNHNS and SASEGT. CDR3 protein: CASSPRTSGPNEQFF. As DNA, the CDR3 is TGTGCCAGCAGCCCCAGGACTAGCGGGCCCAATGAGCAGTTCTTC.

This clonotype appeared a few times. The genes are TRBV11-3 and TRBJ2-5; TRBD1 aligns across 9 bases. Per germline, CDR1 SGHNT and CDR2 YENEEA. This CDR3 has 14 amino acids. Trimming removed 5 bases from V and 5 bases from J; junction bases left unmatched: 6. The CDR3 DNA follows: TGTGCCAGCAGCGTTGGACAGGGGTCGGAGACCCAGTACTTC. This gives the protein CASSVGQGSETQYF. The whole variable domain, remainder taken from reference TRBV11-3 and TRBJ2-5, is EAGVVQSPRYKIIEKKQPVAFWCNPISGHNTLYWYLQNLGQGPELLIRYENEEAVDDSQLPKDRFSAERLKGVDSTLKIQPAELGDSAVYLCASSVGQGSETQYFGPGTRLLVL.

This chain's CDR3 is CSARKAGPYEQYF. The CDR3 region has the DNA TGCAGTGCTAGAAAAGCGGGACCCTACGAGCAGTACTTC. V usage is TRBV20-1 and J usage is TRBJ2-5, with 7 nucleotides matching TRBD2. The J call is doubtful: the DNA matches TRBJ2-7 better. This CDR3 spans 13 amino acids. Germline CDR1 DFQATT, CDR2 SNEGSKA (reference sequence).

The J gene is TRBJ2-1, the V gene TRBV7-6; 11 bases line up with TRBD2. Germline lookup yields CDR1 SGHVS and CDR2 FNYEAQ. J lost 0 bases, V lost 1 base, and 5 bases had no gene match. This CDR3 is 18 amino acids long. The CDR3 nucleotides are TGTGCCAGCAGCTTAGGGGCTAGCGGGGGGAGCTCCTACAATGAGCAGTTCTTC. Amino acids: CASSLGASGGSSYNEQFF.

A note on this clonotype: Compared with germline, one end of the junction differs, possibly owing to a read error. The chain is built from TRBV7-7 and TRBJ2-1; possibly TRBD2 for D (7 bases). The CDR3 consists of 12 residues. Germline values: CDR1 SSHAT, CDR2 FNYEAQ (reference sequence). The CDR3 spells CASITGGHEQFF. In nucleotides, the CDR3 is TGTGCTAGCATCACGGGGGGCCATGAGCAGTTCTTC.

The genes are TRBV7-2 and TRBJ1-2; the match to TRBD1 covers 7 bases. The CDR3 consists of 16 residues. Germline trimming cut 3 bases from V and 2 bases from J; bases unmatched to any gene: 9. The germline V gene encodes CDR1 SGHTA and CDR2 FQGNSA. CDR3 DNA: TGTGCCAGCAGCTTCGGCCAGGGGGTCTTCAACTATGGCTACACCTTC. Its translation is CASSFGQGVFNYGYTF.

The chain uses TRBV6-1 and TRBJ1-3, with D possibly being TRBD1 (5 bases). This CDR3 has 16 residues. V lost 5 bases and J lost 0, with 14 bases in between. Germline V CDR1 and CDR2: MNHNS, SASEGT. CDR3 nucleotide sequence: TGTGCCAGCAGTACCCCGACAGACCCCTCTGGAAACACCATATATTTT. Residues: CASSTPTDPSGNTIYF.

The chain couples TRBV6-1 to TRBJ2-1, with 7 bases matching TRBD1. In germline, CDR1 is MNHNS, CDR2 SASEGT. The trim removed 1 base at V and 10 bases at J, leaving 10 bases unmatched. There are 15 residues in the CDR3. CDR3 residues: CASSEGGTAAYEQFF. In nucleotides, the CDR3 is TGTGCCAGCAGTGAAGGGGGGACAGCTGCCTACGAGCAGTTCTTC.

This clonotype was observed a few times. V and J are TRBV6-1 and TRBJ2-1, with D tentatively TRBD1 (5 bases). Germline V gives CDR1 MNHNS, CDR2 SASEGT. CDR3 size: 12 residues. Trimming stripped 6 bases from V and 9 bases from J, with 12 bases between. The CDR3 spells CASSPWGGEQFF. Here the CDR3 DNA reads TGTGCCAGCAGCCCCTGGGGCGGTGAGCAGTTCTTC.

This clonotype is deemed medium-sized (0.01 to 0.1%). The V call is TRBV12-3 or TRBV12-4, the J call TRBJ2-2; D could derive from TRBD1 or TRBD2 (6 bases each). V lost 3 bases and J 0 bases, leaving 35 bases between the germline ends. The CDR3 covers 24 residues. This chain's CDR3 is CASSLSLQAGVASEHGTNTGELFF. The CDR3 DNA follows: TGTGCCAGCAGTTTGTCCCTACAGGCAGGGGTGGCTAGCGAGCACGGTACGAACACCGGGGAGCTGTTTTTT.

Concerning this clonotype itself: Because it lacks the conserved phenylalanine or tryptophan at the end, this CDR3 is likely a read error. No DNA is shown, since the ends of the CDR3 on it are uncertain; the CDR3 is the one TCRdb lists. J is TRBJ2-5 and V is TRBV7-2; the D segment call TRBD1 is taken from the table without a DNA check. Termini included, the CDR3 measures 14 amino acids. Germline CDR1 and CDR2: SGHTA and FQGNSA. CDR3 sequence: CASSPTGDTESQYS.

Turning to this clonotype: The junction departs from the called germline gene at one end, perhaps through a read error. The rearrangement links TRBV7-2 to TRBJ2-3; no reliable D call. This CDR3 spans 15 amino acids. CDR1 and CDR2 (germline): SGHTA, FQGNSA. The CDR3 nucleotides are TGTGCCAGGGGCTTAGGTCCGCGTCCAACAGATACGCAGTATTTC. Translation gives CARGLGPRPTDTQYF.

This clonotype has a single count. Because it lacks the conserved phenylalanine or tryptophan at the end, this CDR3 is likely a read error. V is TRBV11-2 and J is TRBJ2-5; D call uncertain. Trimming took 1 base from V and 1 from J, leaving 10 bases between them. Germline-derived CDR1 and CDR2 are SGHAT and FQNNGV. The CDR3 consists of 15 residues. The CDR3 spells CASSLGRLTQETQYS. DNA of the CDR3: TGTGCCAGCAGCTTAGGTAGACTTACCCAAGAGACCCAGTACTCG.

Ten or more counts support this clonotype. The chain has TRBV12-3 or TRBV12-4 and TRBJ2-5; tentatively, D is TRBD1 (6 bases). This CDR3 is 15 amino acids long. V shed 3 bases and J shed 11 bases, with 22 bases lying between them. CDR3 amino acids: CASSFTNQRDNEQYF. Written as DNA, the CDR3 is TGTGCCAGCAGTTTCACGAACCAAAGGGACAATGAGCAGTACTTC.

This clonotype was seen a few times. The chain couples TRBV5-4 to TRBJ2-2; 13 positions match TRBD2. Trimming cost V 0 bases and J 5 bases; bases outside gene matches: 10. CDR1 and CDR2 from the germline V gene are SGHNT and YYREEE (reference sequence). The CDR3 covers 19 residues. The CDR3 DNA is TGTGCCAGCAGCTTGGTCCCTCCGGGACTAGCGGGACAAACCGGGGAGCTGTTTTTT. It codes for CASSLVPPGLAGQTGELFF.